This is a list of T cell receptor beta chains from one sample in a study of cytomegalovirus exposure and HLA in healthy donors. Sequencing used immunoSEQ multiplex PCR; TCRdb keeps in-frame clones, though not all of them. This table has 140,000 to 150,000 clones, about 76% appearing once. The sequenced sample was PBMCs. The source is a male donor in good health and CMV-seronegative. Both conserved end residues are part of each CDR3. Each record gives: V gene, D gene, J gene, clone size, CDR3 length, CDR3 protein, CDR3 DNA. D genes are given only for firm matches. Part of the rows lack a size; the others show once, few, many or a class for expanded clones.

>TRBV5-5|-|TRBJ1-5|-|15
CASSLDSYGNQPQHF
TGTGCCAGCAGCCTCGACAGCTATGGCAATCAGCCCCAGCATTTT
>TRBV11-1|TRBD2|TRBJ2-2|once|16
CASSFSSGANTGELFF
TGTGCCAGCAGCTTTAGTAGCGGGGCGAACACCGGGGAGCTGTTTTTT
>TRBV6-1|TRBD1|TRBJ2-7|-|15
CASSEPGQGANEQYF
TGTGCCAGCAGTGAACCGGGACAGGGGGCGAACGAGCAGTACTTC
>TRBV15|-|TRBJ1-4|once|15
CATTAGGATNEKLFF
TGTGCCACCACCGCGGGGGGTGCAACTAATGAAAAACTGTTTTTT
>TRBV30|-|TRBJ1-1|-|14
CAWSVRGMNTEAFF
TGTGCCTGGAGTGTACGGGGAATGAACACTGAAGCTTTCTTT
>TRBV2|TRBD1|TRBJ1-1|-|17
CASRPDRGQRIRGEAFF
TGTGCCAGCAGGCCTGACAGGGGGCAGAGAATCCGGGGTGAAGCTTTCTTT
>TRBV9|TRBD2|TRBJ2-7|-|15
CASSSGLAGPYEQYF
TGTGCCAGCAGCTCGGGACTAGCGGGCCCCTACGAGCAGTACTTC
>TRBV5-1|-|TRBJ1-4|once|16
CASSSGDLGSGEKLFF
TGCGCCAGCAGCTCCGGTGATCTCGGCTCGGGTGAAAAACTGTTTTTT
>TRBV6-6|TRBD1|TRBJ1-4|-|15
CASSYPQGAFEKLFF
TGTGCCAGCAGTTACCCACAGGGGGCTTTTGAAAAACTGTTTTTT
>TRBV28|-|TRBJ1-2|-|12
CASSGGLEGYTF
TGTGCCAGTTCCGGGGGGCTGGAAGGCTACACCTTC
>TRBV6-1|TRBD1|TRBJ2-7|-|16
CASSDPGTGKFYEQYF
TGTGCCAGCAGTGACCCCGGGACAGGGAAATTCTACGAGCAGTACTTC
>TRBV11-2|TRBD1|TRBJ2-3|-|15
CASSTPTGGADTQYF
TGTGCCAGCAGCACACCGACAGGGGGCGCAGATACGCAGTATTTT
>TRBV27|-|TRBJ2-5|-|14
CASSPHREGETQYF
TGTGCCAGCAGCCCCCACAGGGAGGGGGAGACCCAGTACTTC
>TRBV6-5|TRBD1|TRBJ2-7|-|14
CASSYLGQSYEQYF
TGTGCCAGCAGTTACTTGGGACAGTCCTACGAGCAGTACTTC
>TRBV6-5|-|TRBJ2-1|-|16
CASSYSGLNSYNEQFF
TGTGCCAGCAGTTACTCCGGACTGAACTCTTACAATGAGCAGTTCTTC
>TRBV9|-|TRBJ2-1|-|16
CASSVAFTSSYNEQFF
TGTGCCAGCAGCGTAGCTTTTACTAGCTCCTACAATGAGCAGTTCTTC
>TRBV5-4|TRBD1|TRBJ1-1|-|13
CASSVANRGLAFF
TGTGCCAGCAGCGTCGCCAACAGGGGGTTAGCTTTCTTT
>TRBV28|-|TRBJ2-7|-|15
CASSPPGRGASEQYF
TGTGCCAGCAGTCCCCCGGGACGCGGGGCCTCCGAGCAGTACTTC
>TRBV7-9|TRBD1|TRBJ1-2|-|15
CASSFSDRGSYGYTF
TGTGCCAGCAGCTTTTCCGACAGGGGCTCCTATGGCTACACCTTC
>TRBV4-2|-|TRBJ1-5|-|15
CASSTAGEGPGPQHF
TGTGCCAGCAGCACGGCAGGGGAGGGCCCCGGACCCCAGCATTTT
>TRBV9|-|TRBJ1-1|few|14
CASSFSGRDTEAFF
TGTGCCAGCAGCTTTTCGGGGAGGGACACTGAAGCTTTCTTT
>TRBV5-4|TRBD2|TRBJ2-5|-|16
CASSLAGTSGTETQYF
TGTGCCAGCAGCTTGGCCGGGACTAGCGGGACAGAGACCCAGTACTTC
>TRBV7-3|TRBD2|TRBJ2-1|-|15
CASSPYGTSDNEQFF
TGTGCCAGCAGTCCCTACGGGACTAGCGACAATGAGCAGTTCTTC
>TRBV7-3|-|TRBJ2-2|-|16
CASSLNARENTGELFF
TGTGCCAGCAGCTTAAATGCCAGGGAGAACACCGGGGAGCTGTTTTTT
>TRBV9|TRBD1|TRBJ1-3|-|14
CASSEGALGNTIYF
TGTGCCAGCAGCGAGGGGGCTCTAGGAAACACCATATATTTT
>TRBV9|-|TRBJ2-3|few|14
CASSSRTVTDTQYF
TGTGCCAGCAGCTCCCGGACAGTCACAGATACGCAGTATTTT
>TRBV19|-|TRBJ1-2|few|14
CASSIGEGKNGYTF
TGTGCCAGTAGTATAGGGGAGGGGAAGAATGGCTACACCTTC
>TRBV27|TRBD2|TRBJ2-7|few|15
CASSPRAGGRYEQYF
TGTGCCAGCAGTCCAAGGGCGGGGGGGCGGTACGAGCAGTACTTC
>TRBV5-6|TRBD1|TRBJ1-4|-|14
CASSPGTGVEKLFF
TGTGCCAGCAGCCCCGGGACAGGGGTCGAAAAACTGTTTTTT
>TRBV9|TRBD2|TRBJ2-3|-|16
CASSVGRGALTDTQYF
TGTGCCAGCAGCGTAGGGCGGGGGGCTCTCACAGATACGCAGTATTTT
>TRBV5-1|TRBD1|TRBJ2-7|-|15
CASSYGDRDSYEQYF
TGCGCCAGCAGCTACGGAGACAGGGACTCCTACGAGCAGTACTTC
>TRBV5-4|-|TRBJ2-2|-|15
CASSLQGRTGGELFF
TGTGCCAGCAGCTTGCAGGGTAGAACCGGCGGGGAGCTGTTTTTT